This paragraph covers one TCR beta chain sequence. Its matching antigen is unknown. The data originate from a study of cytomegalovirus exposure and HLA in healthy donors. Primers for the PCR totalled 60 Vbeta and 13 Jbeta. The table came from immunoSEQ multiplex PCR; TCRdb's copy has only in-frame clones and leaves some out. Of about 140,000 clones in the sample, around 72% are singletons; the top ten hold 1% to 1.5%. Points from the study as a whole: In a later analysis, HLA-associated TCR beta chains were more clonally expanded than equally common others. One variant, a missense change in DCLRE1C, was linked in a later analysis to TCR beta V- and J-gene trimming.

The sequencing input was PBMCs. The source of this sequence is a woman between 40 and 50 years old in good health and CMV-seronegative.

The DNA of the CDR3 is TGTGCCAGCAGCCCGGGACTCTCCTATGGAAACACCATATATTTT. Translating it yields CASSPGLSYGNTIYF. This sequence joins TRBV27 and TRBJ1-3; D may be TRBD1 (5 bases). The CDR3 totals 15 residues. Germline-derived CDR1 and CDR2 are MNHEY and SMNVEV (reference sequence). The germline V and J ends were trimmed by 6 bases and 3 bases, with 15 bases remaining between them.